The 30 T cell receptor beta chains reported below all come from one sample, sequenced in a study of T cell clonotyping in hematopoietic cell transplantation. This table comes from immunoSEQ multiplex PCR, and its TCRdb copy is limited to in-frame clones, with some not included. The sample lists some 4,300 clones, around 90% occurring once. The sample was peripheral blood mononuclear cells. These receptors all stem from a man aged 40-55 years in good health. Some clones in this sample may be carry-over from other donors' samples.

In DNA, the CDR3 is TGTGCCAGCAGCCCAGGGGGTCGCTATGGCTACACCTTC. Its translation: CASSPGGRYGYTF. The V call is TRBV6-5, the J call TRBJ1-2; TRBD1 aligns across 7 bases. The germline V gene has CDR1 MNHEY and CDR2 SVGAGI. Germline trimming cut 6 bases from V and 4 bases from J; bases unmatched to any gene: 5. CDR3 length equals 13 residues.

The chain carries TRBV29-1 and TRBJ2-1, with D perhaps TRBD2 (6 bases). The V gene's germline CDR1 is SQVTM and CDR2 ANQGSEA. This CDR3 contains 13 residues. V was shortened by 4 bases and J by 9 bases, with 16 bases between the two germline ends. CDR3 bases: TGCAGCGTTGCTAGCGACTATAACGCTGAGCAGTTCTTC. Encoded protein: CSVASDYNAEQFF.

V usage is TRBV7-6 and J usage is TRBJ2-7; 7 bases are shared with TRBD1. This CDR3 is 11 amino acids long. Germline V CDR1 and CDR2: SGHVS, FNYEAQ. V was pared by 5 bases and J by 7 bases, with 2 bases of the junction left unmatched. CDR3 DNA: TGTGCCAGCAGCGCGGACAGGGAGCAGTACTTC. Translated, it gives CASSADREQYF.

This clone was counted between two and nine times. V is TRBV5-1 and J is TRBJ2-7; 10 positions agree with TRBD1. V trimming: 3 bases; J trimming: 5 bases; junction bases outside the gene matches: 8. Germline lookup yields CDR1 SGHRS and CDR2 YFSETQ. The CDR3 loop spans 15 amino acids. For the CDR3, the DNA is TGCGCCAGCAGCTCCCTCGGGACAGGGGAAAACGAGCAGTACTTC. It specifies CASSSLGTGENEQYF.

The J gene is TRBJ1-2, the V gene TRBV6-1, with unresolved D. CDR1 is MNHNS and CDR2 is SASEGT in the germline V gene. V was shortened by 6 bases and J by 7 bases, with 6 bases between the two germline ends. The CDR3 length is 10 residues. CDR3 region: CASRIAGYTF. CDR3 nucleotides: TGTGCCAGCAGAATAGCTGGCTACACCTTC.

The chain employs TRBV2 and TRBJ2-1; possibly TRBD1 for D (6 bases). With 6 bases removed from V and 9 bases from J, the gap between germline ends came to 15 bases. Germline CDR1 is SNHLY and CDR2 is FYNNEI. The CDR3 totals 13 residues. CDR3 region: CASRLGQYSEQFF. CDR3 nucleotides: TGTGCCAGCAGGCTGGGACAATATAGTGAGCAGTTCTTC.

V and J are TRBV19 and TRBJ1-4, with D unresolved. This CDR3 is built from 16 residues. V gave up 3 bases and J gave up 5 bases, with 16 bases separating them. The V gene's germline CDR1 is LNHDA and CDR2 SQIVND (reference sequence). CDR3 amino acids: CASSIPRTEKNEKLFF. The CDR3 DNA reads TGTGCCAGTAGTATCCCCAGGACGGAGAAAAATGAAAAACTGTTTTTT.

The chain is built from TRBV7-9 and TRBJ2-1, with D maybe TRBD2 (7 bases). V lost 0 bases, J lost 4 bases, and 16 bases lay in between. Germline CDR1 is SEHNR and CDR2 is FQNEAQ (reference sequence). This CDR3 is built from 17 residues. The CDR3 region is CASSLAGGARGYNEQFF. The CDR3 DNA follows: TGTGCCAGCAGCTTAGCGGGAGGGGCCAGGGGTTACAATGAGCAGTTCTTC.

CDR3 DNA: TGTGCCAGCAGTGCTCGCGGGGCCCCCTACGAGCAGTACTTC. Its protein is CASSARGAPYEQYF. V usage is TRBV25-1 and J usage is TRBJ2-7; the D gene is possibly TRBD2 (6 bases). CDR3 size: 14 residues. V was trimmed by 4 bases and J by 2 bases, leaving 12 bases between them. CDR1 is MGHDK, CDR2 SYGVNS, per germline.

J is TRBJ2-2 and V is TRBV5-4; D is perhaps TRBD2 (6 bases). Trimming removed 6 bases at V and 4 bases at J, with 10 bases between. The CDR3 spans 13 residues. The germline gives CDR1 SGHNT, CDR2 YYREEE (reference sequence). For the CDR3, the DNA is TGTGCCAGCAAGGCGGGACTCACCGGGGAGCTGTTTTTT. Encoded protein: CASKAGLTGELFF.

The V gene is TRBV7-6, the J gene TRBJ2-7, with no clear D. Germline CDR1 SGHVS, CDR2 FNYEAQ. This CDR3 contains 14 residues. Trimming pared 5 bases from V and 3 bases from J, leaving 14 bases between. CDR3 amino acids: CASSQKDGFYEQYF. CDR3 sequence (DNA): TGTGCCAGCAGCCAAAAGGACGGTTTCTACGAGCAGTACTTC.

The CDR3 nucleotides are TGTGCCAGTAGTGTTACACCGGGACAGAACACCGGGGAGCTGTTTTTT. Translating gives CASSVTPGQNTGELFF. The chain employs TRBV19 and TRBJ2-2; TRBD1 is a possible D gene (6 bases). V was clipped by 5 bases and J by 1 base, with 14 bases between them. The CDR3 totals 16 residues. Germline V CDR1 and CDR2: LNHDA, SQIVND (reference sequence).

This clone was detected once. CDR3 loop: CASSYSGQGHTEAFF. CDR3 in DNA: TGTGCCAGCAGTTACTCTGGACAGGGGCACACTGAAGCTTTCTTT. This chain joins TRBV6-5 and TRBJ1-1; 9 positions match TRBD1. Per the germline V gene, CDR1 is MNHEY and CDR2 is SVGAGI. After removal of 0 bases from V and 3 bases from J, the junction contained 2 bases not matched to a gene. This CDR3 has 15 amino acids.

The chain combines TRBV7-9 with TRBJ1-3; perhaps TRBD1 as D (6 bases). Germline values: CDR1 SEHNR, CDR2 FQNEAQ (reference sequence). V dropped 4 bases and J dropped 0 bases, with 10 bases sitting between them. The CDR3 covers 15 residues. The CDR3 region is CASSSQQGSGNTIYF. DNA for the CDR3: TGTGCCAGCAGCTCCCAACAGGGCTCTGGAAACACCATATATTTT.

Worth noting for this clone: One junction end disagrees with the germline gene, perhaps due to a read error. This chain joins TRBV2 and TRBJ2-7; 12 bases map to TRBD1. CDR1 and CDR2 (germline): SNHLY, FYNNEI. The CDR3 spans 20 residues. In nucleotides, the CDR3 is TGTGCCACCAGTTACACGGGGACAGGGGGCAAGCGGGGGTTCTCCTACGAGCAGTACTTC. It codes for CATSYTGTGGKRGFSYEQYF.

The rearrangement uses TRBV19 and TRBJ1-1; the D gene is possibly TRBD1 (5 bases). CDR3 length: 14 amino acids. V lost 7 bases to trimming and J lost 5 bases, with 17 bases between them. CDR1 and CDR2 (germline): LNHDA, SQIVND (reference sequence). This CDR3 is CASNSDSMTTEAFF. DNA for the CDR3: TGTGCCAGTAATTCCGACAGTATGACTACTGAAGCTTTCTTT.

This CDR3 is CATSRDGIRGSSYEQYF. CDR3 bases: TGTGCCACCAGCAGAGATGGCATCCGAGGTAGCTCCTACGAGCAGTACTTC. The chain uses TRBV15 and TRBJ2-7; D is unclear. The CDR3 consists of 17 residues. Per germline, CDR1 LNHNV and CDR2 YYDKDF (reference sequence). V shed 0 bases and J shed 0 bases, with 15 bases lying between them.

This clone was found once. V is TRBV6-6 and J is TRBJ1-6; TRBD1 is a possible D gene (5 bases). This CDR3 is built from 14 residues. Looked up from germline, CDR1 is MNHNY and CDR2 is SVGAGI (reference sequence). Trimming took 2 bases from V and 10 from J, leaving 12 bases between them. CDR3 region: CASSYAGPGSPLHF. The CDR3 nucleotides are TGTGCCAGCAGTTACGCAGGGCCGGGATCACCCCTCCACTTT.

J is TRBJ1-6 and V is TRBV27; D gene unclear. The CDR3 contains 13 residues. Trimming took 5 bases from V and 7 from J, leaving 9 bases between them. Germline CDR1 is MNHEY and CDR2 is SMNVEV (reference sequence). This CDR3 is CASSLRHNSPLHF. CDR3 in DNA: TGTGCCAGCAGTCTCCGACACAATTCACCCCTCCACTTT.

The rearrangement uses TRBV30 and TRBJ2-3, with unresolved D. Germline CDR1 and CDR2: GTSNPN and SVGIG (reference sequence). The CDR3 totals 13 residues. Between the trimmed V and J ends, which lost 2 bases and 2 bases, there was a span of 8 bases. The CDR3 sequence: CAWSTQITDTQYF. CDR3 DNA: TGTGCCTGGAGTACCCAGATCACAGATACGCAGTATTTT.

J is TRBJ1-1 and V is TRBV7-6, with D hard to call. Germline values: CDR1 SGHVS, CDR2 FNYEAQ. This CDR3 is 14 amino acids long. V lost 1 base and J lost 1, with 7 bases in between. CDR3 region: CASSLGGENTEAFF. In DNA, the CDR3 is TGTGCCAGCAGCTTAGGTGGGGAGAACACTGAAGCTTTCTTT.

Comments on this clone: One junction end disagrees with the germline gene, perhaps due to a read error. The chain recombines TRBV19 with TRBJ2-1; D may correspond to TRBD1 or TRBD2 (5 bases each). The CDR3 extends over 14 amino acids. Looked up from germline, CDR1 is LNHDA and CDR2 is SQIVND (reference sequence). In nucleotides, the CDR3 is TGTGCCAGTAGTATACAGGGAGCCCTCAATCAGCAGTTCTTC. As protein: CASSIQGALNQQFF. Together with reference TRBV19 and TRBJ2-1, the CDR3 gives the full variable domain: DGGITQSPKYLFRKEGQNVTLSCEQNLNHDAMYWYRQDPGQGLRLIYYSQIVNDFQKGDIAEGYSVSREKKESFPLTVTSAQKNPTAFYLCASSIQGALNQQFFGPGTRLTVL.

V usage is TRBV7-9 and J usage is TRBJ2-1; 11 positions agree with TRBD2. From germline, CDR1 is SEHNR and CDR2 FQNEAQ (reference sequence). The CDR3 sequence is 15 residues long. V was pared by 5 bases and J by 4 bases, with 4 bases of the junction left unmatched. DNA for the CDR3: TGTGCCAGCAGCGACACTAGCGGGGGATACAATGAGCAGTTCTTC. Amino acids: CASSDTSGGYNEQFF.

The chain combines TRBV21-1 with TRBJ2-1; the table's TRBD1 call for D was not verified on the DNA. TRBV21-1 has pseudogene status. The CDR3 sequence is 16 residues long. The CDR3 loop reads CASSLQDRGFYNEQFF. CDR3 bases: TGTGCCAGCAGCTTACAGGACAGGGGGTTCTACAATGAGCAGTTCTTC.

The chain carries TRBV5-4 and TRBJ2-3; 12 bases agree with TRBD2. J was trimmed by 3 bases and V by 0 bases; bases with no gene match: 2. The CDR3 consists of 16 residues. Germline V lookup: CDR1 SGHNT, CDR2 YYREEE (reference sequence). DNA for the CDR3: TGTGCCAGCAGCTTGGGACTAGCGGGAGTTACAGATACGCAGTATTTT. This encodes CASSLGLAGVTDTQYF. The full variable domain, its missing parts supplied by reference TRBV5-4 and TRBJ2-3, is ETGVTQSPTHLIKTRGQQVTLRCSSQSGHNTVSWYQQALGQGPQFIFQYYREEENGRGNFPPRFSGLQFPNYSSELNVNALELDDSALYLCASSLGLAGVTDTQYFGPGTRLTVL.

The chain's CDR3 is CSVGIDSPGYTF. CDR3 bases: TGCAGCGTTGGGATAGACTCTCCTGGCTACACCTTC. The chain recombines TRBV29-1 with TRBJ1-2; D gene uncertain. The V gene's germline CDR1 is SQVTM and CDR2 ANQGSEA. Trimming took off 4 bases at V and 7 bases at J, with 13 bases between the two ends. CDR3 length: 12 residues.

The V and J genes are TRBV7-7 and TRBJ2-1; D not resolved. Trimming took off 1 base at V and 8 bases at J, with 9 bases between the two ends. CDR1 is SSHAT and CDR2 is FNYEAQ in the germline V gene (reference sequence). The CDR3 sequence is 13 residues long. CDR3 bases: TGTGCCAGCAGCTTAGAATGGCAATATGAGCAGTTCTTC. Translation gives CASSLEWQYEQFF.

The chain links TRBV5-6 to TRBJ2-1; 14 nucleotides align to TRBD2. V dropped 3 bases and J dropped 10; count of bases not matched to a gene: 6. The CDR3 runs to 15 residues. Germline CDR1 is SGHDT and CDR2 is YYEEEE. DNA of the CDR3: TGTGCCAGCAGCTGGGGACTAGCGGGAGTAGGAGAGCAGTTCTTC. It specifies CASSWGLAGVGEQFF.

The chain recombines TRBV11-3 with TRBJ1-1; D call uncertain. V lost 3 bases and J 1 base, leaving 6 bases between the germline ends. Germline V gene lookup returns CDR1 SGHNT and CDR2 YENEEA. The CDR3 runs to 13 residues. DNA for the CDR3: TGTGCCAGCAGCTTTTCAGAGAACACTGAAGCTTTCTTT. The encoded protein is CASSFSENTEAFF.

The V call is TRBV4-1, the J call TRBJ1-1; D is perhaps TRBD1 (6 bases). Germline-derived CDR1 and CDR2 are MGHRA and YSYEKL. This CDR3 contains 14 residues. V shed 3 bases and J shed 2 bases, with 10 bases lying between them. CDR3 loop: CASSHRTENTEAFF. The CDR3 DNA sequence: TGCGCCAGCAGCCATAGGACAGAAAACACTGAAGCTTTCTTT.